This T cell receptor (beta chain) is from a study of T cell responses to AZD1222 COVID-19 vaccine. Notes on the study in general: Of spike-specific TCRs, nearly half reportedly target regions left unmutated in variants. Regions 160-218 and 743-854 held dominance among vaccine-associated CD4 TCRs, which spanned spike.

On this clone: Antigen unknown.

The table came from immunoSEQ multiplex PCR; TCRdb's copy has only in-frame clones and leaves some out. This table holds about 150,000 clones, around 89% found once. The sequenced sample was peripheral blood, obtained on day 0 of AZD1222 vaccination. The sequence derives from an adult in good health.

The CDR3 coding sequence is TGTGCCAGCAGCACACAGGGGTTACAGCCCCAGCATTTT. Its protein is CASSTQGLQPQHF. The rearrangement joins TRBV7-9 to TRBJ1-5; 7 bases line up with TRBD1. The V segment lost 5 bases and the J segment 7 bases; nucleotides outside the gene matches: 5. Germline loops: CDR1 SEHNR, CDR2 FQNEAQ (reference sequence). The CDR3 sequence is 13 residues long.